These 4 T cell receptor beta chains came from one sample sequenced in a study of naive and memory T cell subsets. The beta constant-region primer was an equimolar mix of two oligonucleotides covering TRBC1 and TRBC2. The ligated cDNA underwent four PCR rounds using SP2 and nested alpha and beta constant-region primers. TCRdb analysed the UMI-ligation and nested PCR reads with MiXCR anew, one entry per CDR3 protein. The data contain 95,000 to 150,000 distinct CDR3 sequences, roughly 36% of them singletons. The sample was central memory CD4+ T cells from blood. The receptors stem from a human donor in good health.

This chain connects TRBV2 to TRBJ1-6; D uncertain. V shed 6 bases and J shed 3 bases, with 9 bases lying between them. The CDR3 totals 14 residues. Germline assignment: CDR1 SNHLY and CDR2 FYNNEI. CDR3 DNA sequence: TGTGCCAGCAGCGACTATTACTATAATTCACCCCTCCACTTT. It yields the protein CASSDYYYNSPLHF.

J is TRBJ2-5 and V is TRBV28, with a possible D match to TRBD1 (5 bases). This CDR3 spans 15 amino acids. Germline V gives CDR1 MDHEN, CDR2 SYDVKM. The V and J ends lost 5 bases and 1 base respectively, with 14 bases between them. The CDR3 is CASSDRQSFQETQYF. CDR3 nucleotide sequence: TGTGCCAGCAGTGACCGACAGTCTTTCCAAGAGACCCAGTACTTC.

The V and J genes are TRBV20-1 and TRBJ1-5, with unresolved D. Trimming left V 1 base short and J 5 bases short, with 9 bases between. Germline loops: CDR1 DFQATT, CDR2 SNEGSKA (reference sequence). The CDR3 is 13 residues long. CDR3 DNA sequence: TGCAGTGCTAGAGGATCCGACGATCAGCCCCAGCATTTT. Translation gives CSARGSDDQPQHF.

V is TRBV10-3 and J is TRBJ2-3; D not certain. Trimming took off 3 bases at V and 3 bases at J, with 10 bases between the two ends. The CDR3 is made up of 14 amino acids. Germline-derived CDR1 and CDR2 are ENHRY and SYGVKD. The CDR3 DNA sequence: TGTGCCATCAGTGAAAGGGCGGATACAGATACGCAGTATTTT. This gives the protein CAISERADTDTQYF.